These T cell receptor beta chains were read from a single sample in a study of OX40 agonist ivuxolimab in advanced cancers. The data were produced by immunoSEQ multiplex PCR, yet TCRdb's version contains in-frame clones alone and is incomplete. In the table there are about 70,000 clones, roughly nine tenths of which are singletons. The source material was CD4+ or CD8+ T cells sorted from blood, sampled in a trial of the OX40 agonist ivuxolimab. The receptor set was obtained from an adult with an advanced solid tumor such as melanoma, head and neck, liver or kidney cancer. Each CDR3 is given with its conserved first and last residue. The D gene is left open where the match is weak. Clone size, where shown, is once, few, many, or a class for clones that have expanded.

CDR3: CASTGTISGETQYF
DNA: TGTGCCAGTACCGGGACCATTTCAGGGGAGACCCAGTACTTC
V: TRBV19
D: -
size: -
J: TRBJ2-5

CDR3: CASSVGQGRSYDSPLHF
DNA: TGTGCCAGCAGCGTTGGACAGGGCCGTTCATATGATTCACCCCTCCACTTT
V: TRBV9
D: TRBD1
size: -
J: TRBJ1-6

CDR3: CASSFSDRASYSTNEKLFF
DNA: TGCGCCAGCAGCTTTTCCGACAGGGCATCTTATTCAACTAATGAAAAACTGTTTTTT
V: TRBV5-1
D: TRBD1
size: -
J: TRBJ1-4

CDR3: CASRVFGNEQYF
DNA: TGTGCCAGCAGGGTGTTTGGCAACGAGCAGTACTTC
V: TRBV2
D: -
size: -
J: TRBJ2-7

CDR3: CSVEDRSYEQYF
DNA: TGCAGCGTTGAAGATAGGAGCTACGAGCAGTACTTC
V: TRBV29-1
D: -
size: -
J: TRBJ2-7

CDR3: CASSSPRGEQGLGYYNEQFF
DNA: TGTGCCAGCAGCTCACCGCGTGGCGAACAGGGACTTGGCTACTACAATGAGCAGTTCTTC
V: TRBV13
D: -
size: -
J: TRBJ2-1

CDR3: CASSFLGGVSGELFF
DNA: TGTGCCAGCAGCTTTCTCGGGGGGGTGTCCGGGGAGCTGTTTTTT
V: TRBV11-1
D: TRBD2
size: -
J: TRBJ2-2

CDR3: CASSYEKANYGYTF
DNA: TGTGCCAGCAGCTACGAGAAAGCTAACTATGGCTACACCTTC
V: TRBV7-9
D: -
size: -
J: TRBJ1-2

CDR3: CASSYTGYEQYF
DNA: TGTGCCAGCAGTTATACGGGATACGAGCAGTACTTC
V: TRBV6-6
D: -
size: -
J: TRBJ2-7

CDR3: CASSTGPYTEAFF
DNA: TGTGCCAGCAGCACTGGGCCTTACACTGAAGCTTTCTTT
V: TRBV9
D: -
size: -
J: TRBJ1-1

CDR3: CASSPRPRGPQGEQYF
DNA: TGCGCCAGCAGCCCCCGCCCCCGGGGACCTCAAGGTGAGCAGTACTTC
V: TRBV4-1
D: -
size: -
J: TRBJ2-7

CDR3: CASSLGPGVSYGYTF
DNA: TGCGCCAGCAGCTTGGGTCCGGGAGTTAGCTATGGCTACACCTTC
V: TRBV5-1
D: -
size: -
J: TRBJ1-2

CDR3: CASSQDGVRGNTIYF
DNA: TGCGCCAGCAGCCAAGATGGCGTACGCGGAAACACCATATATTTT
V: TRBV4-1
D: -
size: once
J: TRBJ1-3

CDR3: CASSRSIGSSSYNEQFF
DNA: TGTGCCAGCAGCCGCAGTATCGGGTCAAGCTCCTACAATGAGCAGTTCTTC
V: TRBV7-6
D: -
size: -
J: TRBJ2-1

CDR3: CASRSSSGGSTDTQYF
DNA: TGTGCCAGCAGATCTTCTAGCGGGGGGAGCACAGATACGCAGTATTTT
V: TRBV13
D: TRBD2
size: -
J: TRBJ2-3

CDR3: CASSRLGTDTQYF
DNA: TGTGCCAGCAGCCGCCTGGGGACAGATACGCAGTATTTT
V: TRBV5-8
D: -
size: -
J: TRBJ2-3

CDR3: CASSPQGAVAKNIQYF
DNA: TGTGCCAGTAGTCCCCAGGGGGCTGTAGCCAAAAACATTCAGTACTTC
V: TRBV19
D: TRBD1
size: -
J: TRBJ2-4